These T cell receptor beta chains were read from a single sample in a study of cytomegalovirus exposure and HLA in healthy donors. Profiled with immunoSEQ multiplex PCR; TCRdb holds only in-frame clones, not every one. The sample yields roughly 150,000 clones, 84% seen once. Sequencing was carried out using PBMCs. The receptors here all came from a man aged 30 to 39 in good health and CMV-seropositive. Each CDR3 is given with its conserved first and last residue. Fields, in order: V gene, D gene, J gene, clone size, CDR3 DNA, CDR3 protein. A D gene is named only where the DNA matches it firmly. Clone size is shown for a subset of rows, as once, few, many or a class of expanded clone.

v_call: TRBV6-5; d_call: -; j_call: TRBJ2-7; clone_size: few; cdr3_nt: TGTGCCAGCAGTAACCTTATAACAGGAGCCTACGAGCAGTACTTC; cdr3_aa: CASSNLITGAYEQYF
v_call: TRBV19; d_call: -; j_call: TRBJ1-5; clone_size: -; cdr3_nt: TGTGCCAGTAGTGATCCAACAGGGTCCAAACAGCCCCAGCATTTT; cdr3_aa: CASSDPTGSKQPQHF
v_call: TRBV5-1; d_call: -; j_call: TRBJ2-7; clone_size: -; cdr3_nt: TGCGCCAGCAGCTTGCAGGATGAGCAGTACTTC; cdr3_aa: CASSLQDEQYF
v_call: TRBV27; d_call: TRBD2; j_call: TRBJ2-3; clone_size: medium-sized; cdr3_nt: TGTGCCAGCAGTTTACGCGCGGGAGCAGATACGCAGTATTTT; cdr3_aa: CASSLRAGADTQYF
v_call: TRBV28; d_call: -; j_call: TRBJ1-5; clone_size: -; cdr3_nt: TGTGCCAGCATCGAAAGGGGTCTGGGGCCCGGTTATAGCAATCAGCCCCAGCATTTT; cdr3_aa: CASIERGLGPGYSNQPQHF
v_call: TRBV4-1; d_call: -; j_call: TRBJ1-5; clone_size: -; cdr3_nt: TGCGCCAGCAGCCAAGGCCGGACACCTAGCAATCAGCCCCAGCATTTT; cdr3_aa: CASSQGRTPSNQPQHF
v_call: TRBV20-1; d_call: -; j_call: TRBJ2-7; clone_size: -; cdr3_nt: TGCAGTGCTAGGACAGGCTACGAGCAGTACTTC; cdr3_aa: CSARTGYEQYF
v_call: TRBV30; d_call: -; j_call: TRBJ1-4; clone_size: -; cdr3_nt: TGTGCCTGGAGGCGGGGTTCGGGAACTAATGAAAAACTGTTTTTT; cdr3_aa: CAWRRGSGTNEKLFF
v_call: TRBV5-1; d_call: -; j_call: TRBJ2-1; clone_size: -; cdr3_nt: TGCGCCAGCAGCTTGGGTCGCAATGAGCAGTTCTTC; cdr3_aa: CASSLGRNEQFF
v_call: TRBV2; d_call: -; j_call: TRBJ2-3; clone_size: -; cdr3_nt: TGTGCCAGCAGCCCTGAGATAAGGTCTGACTACGGCACAGATACGCAGTATTTT; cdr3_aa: CASSPEIRSDYGTDTQYF
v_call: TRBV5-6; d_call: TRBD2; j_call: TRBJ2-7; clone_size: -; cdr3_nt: TGTGCCAGCAGCTTGCTTAGCGGGAGACTCTACGAGCAGTACTTC; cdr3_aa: CASSLLSGRLYEQYF
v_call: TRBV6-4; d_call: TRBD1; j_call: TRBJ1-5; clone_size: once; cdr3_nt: TGTGCCAGCAGTGACTCCACAGGGGAGCGGCTACGTAGCAATCAGCCCCAGCATTTT; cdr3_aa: CASSDSTGERLRSNQPQHF
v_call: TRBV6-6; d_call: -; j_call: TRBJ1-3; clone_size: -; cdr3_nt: TGTGCCAGCGCGACTGGAAACACCATATATTTT; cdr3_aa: CASATGNTIYF
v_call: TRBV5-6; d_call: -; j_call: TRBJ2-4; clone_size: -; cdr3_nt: TGTGCCAGCAGTTTAGACACTGCCAAAAACATTCAGTACTTC; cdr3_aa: CASSLDTAKNIQYF
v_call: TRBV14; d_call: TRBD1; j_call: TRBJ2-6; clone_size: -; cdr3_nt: TGTGCCAGCAGCCCCAGGGGGCTCTCGCCCTCTGGGGCCAACGTCCTGACTTTC; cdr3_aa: CASSPRGLSPSGANVLTF
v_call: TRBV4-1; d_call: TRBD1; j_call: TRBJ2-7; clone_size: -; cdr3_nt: TGCGCCAGCAGCAGCGACAGGGGCAATGACGAGCAGTACTTC; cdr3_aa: CASSSDRGNDEQYF
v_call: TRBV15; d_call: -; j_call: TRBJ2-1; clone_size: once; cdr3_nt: TGTGCCACCAGCAGAGATCCGAGGCGGGTAGAGGGTAATGAGCAGTTCTTC; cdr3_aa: CATSRDPRRVEGNEQFF
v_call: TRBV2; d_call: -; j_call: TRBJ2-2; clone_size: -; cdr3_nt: TGTGCCAGCAGTGGATGGGGACTGGCGCGCACCGGGGAGCTGTTTTTT; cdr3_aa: CASSGWGLARTGELFF
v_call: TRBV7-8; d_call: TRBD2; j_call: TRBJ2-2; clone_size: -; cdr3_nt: TGTGCCAGCAGCCCACGGACTAGCGGGAGTACCACCGGGGAGCTGTTTTTT; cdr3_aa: CASSPRTSGSTTGELFF
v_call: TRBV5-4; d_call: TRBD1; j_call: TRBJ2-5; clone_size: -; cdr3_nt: TGTGCCAGCAGCTACGGGACAGTCCAAGAGACCCAGTACTTC; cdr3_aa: CASSYGTVQETQYF
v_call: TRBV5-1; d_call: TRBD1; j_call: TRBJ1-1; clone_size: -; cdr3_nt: TGCGCCAGCAGCTTACATCCGGGACAGGGCAACACTGAAGCTTTCTTT; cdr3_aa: CASSLHPGQGNTEAFF
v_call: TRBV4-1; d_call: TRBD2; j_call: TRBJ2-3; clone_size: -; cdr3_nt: TGCGCCAGCAGCTACGTAGCGGGAGCAGATACGCAGTATTTT; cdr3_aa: CASSYVAGADTQYF
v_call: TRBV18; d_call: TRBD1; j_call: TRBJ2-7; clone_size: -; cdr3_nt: TGTGCCAGCTCACCACCGCAGCAGGGGGTGGTCTTC; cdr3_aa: CASSPPQQGVVF
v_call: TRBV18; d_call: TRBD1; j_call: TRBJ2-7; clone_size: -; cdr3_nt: TGTGCCAGCTCACCACAAGACAGGGCCGCATACGAGCAGTACTTC; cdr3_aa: CASSPQDRAAYEQYF
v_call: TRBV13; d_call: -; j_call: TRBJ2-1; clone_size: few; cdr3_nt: TGTGCCAGCAGCTTAGGAAGGCGGGGCGGGAATGAGCAGTTCTTC; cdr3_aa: CASSLGRRGGNEQFF
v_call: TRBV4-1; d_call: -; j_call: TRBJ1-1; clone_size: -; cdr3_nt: TGCGCCAGCAGCCAAGCACCAGGGCTCACTGAAGCTTTCTTT; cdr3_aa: CASSQAPGLTEAFF
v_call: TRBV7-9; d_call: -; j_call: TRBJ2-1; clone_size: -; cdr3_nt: TGTGCCAGCAGCTTACAGGGTGGAAATGAGCAGTTCTTC; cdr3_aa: CASSLQGGNEQFF
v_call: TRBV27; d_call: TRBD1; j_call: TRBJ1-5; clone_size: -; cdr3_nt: TGTGCCAGCAGACCAACCCAGGGGGGATTTAATCAGCCCCAGCATTTT; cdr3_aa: CASRPTQGGFNQPQHF